Below are 20 T cell receptor beta chains sequenced from a single sample in a study of blood T cell repertoires in COVID-19. The data were produced by immunoSEQ multiplex PCR, yet TCRdb's version contains in-frame clones alone and is incomplete. This sample carries 220,000 or so clones, 75% to 85% of them seen once, and the ten largest clones take approximately 8%. The sequenced sample consisted of peripheral blood. The origin of the receptors is a woman at least 80 years old with COVID-19, enrolled during active disease.

The chain couples TRBV19 to TRBJ1-5; TRBD1 aligns across 9 bases. CDR3 length equals 14 residues. Germline values: CDR1 LNHDA, CDR2 SQIVND (reference sequence). The junction had 4 bases not matched to a gene; V was cut back by 3 bases and J by 7 bases. The CDR3 loop reads CASSITGGGQPQHF. CDR3 DNA: TGTGCCAGTAGTATCACAGGGGGCGGCCAGCCCCAGCATTTT.

This chain connects TRBV3-1 (or the pseudogene TRBV3-2) to TRBJ1-1; D is possibly TRBD1 (5 bases). V lost 4 bases to trimming and J lost 7 bases, with 19 bases between them. The germline gives CDR1 LGHDT, CDR2 YNNKEL (reference sequence). This CDR3 region has 15 residues. In nucleotides, the CDR3 is TGTGCCAGCAGCCTTAAGGGTCCGGGGGGAGATGAAGCTTTCTTT. It yields the protein CASSLKGPGGDEAFF.

Only one count was recorded for this clone. The rearrangement links TRBV11-2 to TRBJ2-7; 9 nucleotides align to TRBD1. The length of the CDR3 is 13 residues. The J segment lost 7 bases and the V segment lost 5 bases, leaving 6 bases of the junction unmatched. Germline CDR1 is SGHAT and CDR2 is FQNNGV. The CDR3 here is CASSPDRGREQYF. The CDR3 nucleotides read TGTGCCAGCAGCCCGGACAGGGGCAGAGAGCAGTACTTC.

This rearrangement joins TRBV6-5 to TRBJ1-2, with 8 bases that match TRBD1. CDR3 length: 16 residues. CDR1 is MNHEY and CDR2 is SVGAGI in the germline V gene. V shed 0 bases, J shed 4 bases, and the junction held 7 bases outside the gene matches. The CDR3 is CASSYSVRGPSYGYTF. The CDR3 coding sequence is TGTGCCAGCAGTTACTCGGTCAGGGGGCCTTCCTATGGCTACACCTTC.

The genes are TRBV18 and TRBJ2-1, with 9 positions matching TRBD2. Germline V lookup: CDR1 KGHSH, CDR2 LQKENI. The V and J ends lost 5 bases and 4 bases, in that order; junction bases with no gene match: 6. The CDR3 is made up of 15 amino acids. The CDR3 DNA is TGTGCCAGCTCAGAGCGACTAGCGGAATACAATGAGCAGTTCTTC. Translated, it gives CASSERLAEYNEQFF.

V usage is TRBV6-2 or TRBV6-3 and J usage is TRBJ2-3, with 7 bases matching TRBD2. The CDR3 is made up of 16 amino acids. The V segment lost 2 bases and the J segment 6 bases; nucleotides outside the gene matches: 11. CDR1 is MNHEY and CDR2 is SVGEGT in the germline V gene. This CDR3 is CASSYGVGRELDTQYF. In DNA, the CDR3 is TGTGCCAGCAGTTACGGTGTGGGGCGGGAGTTGGATACGCAGTATTTT.

This chain connects TRBV4-3 to TRBJ1-6; D gene unclear. The CDR3 loop spans 16 amino acids. The germline gives CDR1 LGHNA, CDR2 YSLEER. Trimming stripped 0 bases from V and 9 bases from J, with 15 bases between. This CDR3 reads CASSQDRGETGSPLHF. The CDR3 DNA reads as TGCGCCAGCAGCCAAGATCGTGGGGAGACCGGTTCACCCCTCCACTTT.

V usage is TRBV6-5 and J usage is TRBJ1-5; 7 bases match TRBD1. The CDR3 is 14 amino acids. J lost 7 bases, V lost 6 bases, and 9 bases had no gene match. Germline assignment: CDR1 MNHEY and CDR2 SVGAGI. The CDR3 nucleotides are TGTGCCAGCAGGTCCGACAGGGTTGGACAGCCCCAGCATTTT. Encoded protein: CASRSDRVGQPQHF.

V usage is TRBV5-5 and J usage is TRBJ2-2; no definite D call. The ends were cut back, 1 base at V and 4 bases at J, with 11 bases in the middle. There are 15 residues in the CDR3. Germline assignment: CDR1 SGHKS and CDR2 YYEKEE (reference sequence). Here the CDR3 DNA reads TGTGCCAGCAGCTTGAAAGGAGCGCCCACCGGGGAGCTGTTTTTT. Translated: CASSLKGAPTGELFF.

This clone has only a few counts. The chain joins TRBV7-2 to TRBJ1-1, with D perhaps TRBD1 (5 bases). The CDR3 is made up of 15 amino acids. CDR1 is SGHTA and CDR2 is FQGNSA in the germline V gene. V lost 5 bases to trimming and J lost 1 base, with 14 bases between them. This chain's CDR3 is CASSLWTPGNTEAFF. The DNA for the CDR3 is TGTGCCAGCAGCCTCTGGACACCTGGGAACACTGAAGCTTTCTTT.

The table lists this clone with a few counts. The chain links TRBV4-3 to TRBJ2-3; 8 bases map to TRBD1. The germline V gene has CDR1 LGHNA and CDR2 YSLEER. V lost 5 bases to trimming and J lost 5 bases; unmatched junction nucleotides: 9. The CDR3 has 15 amino acids. In nucleotides, the CDR3 is TGCGCCAGCAGCGATCACTCAGGGGGCCGAGATACGCAGTATTTT. Translated: CASSDHSGGRDTQYF.

The chain uses TRBV5-4 and TRBJ2-5; 8 bases fit TRBD1. In germline, CDR1 is SGHNT, CDR2 YYREEE (reference sequence). CDR3 length equals 15 residues. With 0 bases clipped from V and 1 base from J, the junction kept 2 bases outside the gene matches. CDR3 bases: TGTGCCAGCAGCTTGGGTGGACAGGGCCAAGAGACCCAGTACTTC. Translation gives CASSLGGQGQETQYF.

CDR3 in amino acids: CASSSRLAGGGGDTQYF. The CDR3 DNA is TGTGCCAGCAGCTCCCGACTAGCGGGGGGAGGAGGAGATACGCAGTATTTT. The J gene is TRBJ2-3, the V gene TRBV5-4, with 13 bases identical to TRBD2. CDR1 and CDR2 (germline): SGHNT, YYREEE (reference sequence). With 3 bases clipped from V and 5 bases from J, the junction kept 9 bases outside the gene matches. The CDR3 loop spans 17 amino acids.

The genes are TRBV7-2 and TRBJ2-7; 7 positions match TRBD1. The CDR3 totals 16 residues. In germline, CDR1 is SGHTA, CDR2 FQGNSA. The V segment lost 3 bases and the J segment 2 bases; nucleotides outside the gene matches: 10. CDR3 bases: TGTGCCAGCAGCTTGACCGGGACAGTGAGAACCTACGAGCAGTACTTC. Translation gives CASSLTGTVRTYEQYF.

This chain joins TRBV19 and TRBJ1-1; perhaps TRBD1 as D (5 bases). The ends were cut back, 6 bases at V and 1 base at J, with 9 bases in the middle. The germline CDR1 and CDR2 sequences are LNHDA and SQIVND (reference sequence). The CDR3 has 13 residues. CDR3: CASRSTGNTEAFF. CDR3 nucleotides: TGTGCCAGTAGGTCTACAGGGAACACTGAAGCTTTCTTT.

The rearrangement joins TRBV5-1 to TRBJ2-2; 8 bases agree with TRBD1. Per the germline V gene, CDR1 is SGHRS and CDR2 is YFSETQ. The CDR3 is 16 amino acids. The ends lost 4 bases at V and 9 bases at J; junction bases unmatched: 14. The CDR3 loop reads CASSPSWTGTYRELFF. The DNA of the CDR3 is TGCGCCAGCAGCCCTTCGTGGACAGGGACTTACCGGGAGCTGTTTTTT. The entire variable domain, with the rest obtained from reference TRBV5-1 and TRBJ2-2, is as follows: KAGVTQTPRYLIKTRGQQVTLSCSPISGHRSVSWYQQTPGQGLQFLFEYFSETQRNKGNFPGRFSGRQFSNSRSEMNVSTLELGDSALYLCASSPSWTGTYRELFFGEGSRLTVL.

V is TRBV18 and J is TRBJ1-2; D may be TRBD1 (5 bases). Deletions cut 6 bases from V and 2 bases from J, with 19 bases between. The CDR3 consists of 16 residues. Germline CDR1 KGHSH, CDR2 LQKENI. The CDR3 here is CASSTADSVSNYGYTF. CDR3 in DNA: TGTGCCAGCTCCACCGCTGACAGCGTATCGAACTATGGCTACACCTTC.

The J gene is TRBJ1-2, the V gene TRBV9, with TRBD1 identical over 7 bases. This CDR3 contains 16 residues. The V gene end was trimmed by 0 bases and the J gene end by 4 bases; junction bases not matched to a gene: 9. CDR1 SGDLS and CDR2 YYNGEE come from the germline V gene. The DNA for the CDR3 is TGTGCCAGCAGCGTAGTCCCAGGGGGAAATGTCTATGGCTACACCTTC. This translates into CASSVVPGGNVYGYTF.

The genes are TRBV19 and TRBJ2-2; 11 nucleotides match TRBD2. The CDR3 spans 15 residues. The V gene's germline CDR1 is LNHDA and CDR2 SQIVND (reference sequence). Unmatched junction bases numbered 3, after V lost 4 bases and J lost 5 bases. The CDR3 DNA reads TGTGCCAGTAGTAACCTAGCGGGAGGAACCGGGGAGCTGTTTTTT. Its translation: CASSNLAGGTGELFF. The full variable domain, rest sourced from reference TRBV19 and TRBJ2-2, is DGGITQSPKYLFRKEGQNVTLSCEQNLNHDAMYWYRQDPGQGLRLIYYSQIVNDFQKGDIAEGYSVSREKKESFPLTVTSAQKNPTAFYLCASSNLAGGTGELFFGEGSRLTVL.

The chain couples TRBV12-3 or TRBV12-4 to TRBJ1-2; D is perhaps TRBD1 (6 bases). The CDR3 length is 13 residues. Trimming took 5 bases from V and 8 from J, leaving 15 bases between them. In nucleotides, the CDR3 is TGTGCCAGCAGTCTTCCCCCAGGGGTCGGCTACACCTTC. Translated, it gives CASSLPPGVGYTF.